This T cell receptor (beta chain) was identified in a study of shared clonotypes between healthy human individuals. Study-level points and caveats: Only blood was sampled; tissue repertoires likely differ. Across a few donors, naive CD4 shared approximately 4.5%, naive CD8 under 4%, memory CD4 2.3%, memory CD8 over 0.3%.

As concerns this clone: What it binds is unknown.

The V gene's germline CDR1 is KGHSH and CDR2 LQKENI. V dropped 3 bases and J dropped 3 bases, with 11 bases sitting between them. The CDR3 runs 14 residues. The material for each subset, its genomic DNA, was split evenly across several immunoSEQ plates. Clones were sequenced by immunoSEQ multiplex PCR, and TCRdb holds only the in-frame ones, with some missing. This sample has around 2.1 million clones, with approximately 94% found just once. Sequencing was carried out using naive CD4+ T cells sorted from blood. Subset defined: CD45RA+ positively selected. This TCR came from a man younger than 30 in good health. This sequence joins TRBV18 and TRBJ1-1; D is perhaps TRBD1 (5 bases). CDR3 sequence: CASSPNGGDTEAFF. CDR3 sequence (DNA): TGTGCCAGCTCACCGAACGGGGGGGACACTGAAGCTTTCTTT.